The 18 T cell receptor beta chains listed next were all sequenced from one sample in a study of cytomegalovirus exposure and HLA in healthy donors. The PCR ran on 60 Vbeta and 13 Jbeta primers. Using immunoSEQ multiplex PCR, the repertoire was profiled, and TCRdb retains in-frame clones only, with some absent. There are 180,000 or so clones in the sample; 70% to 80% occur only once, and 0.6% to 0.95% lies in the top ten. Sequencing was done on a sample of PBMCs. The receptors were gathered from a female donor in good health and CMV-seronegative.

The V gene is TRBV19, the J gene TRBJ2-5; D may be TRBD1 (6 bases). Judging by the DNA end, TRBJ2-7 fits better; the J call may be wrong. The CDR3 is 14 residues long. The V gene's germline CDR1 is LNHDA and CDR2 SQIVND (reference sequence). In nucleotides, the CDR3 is TGTGCCAGTAGTATAGGCAGGACAGACTACGAGCAGTACTTC. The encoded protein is CASSIGRTDYEQYF.

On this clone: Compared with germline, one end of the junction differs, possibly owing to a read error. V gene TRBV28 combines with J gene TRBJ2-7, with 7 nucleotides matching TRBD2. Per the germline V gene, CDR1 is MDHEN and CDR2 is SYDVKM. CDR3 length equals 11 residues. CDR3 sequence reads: CASRGTGGWHF. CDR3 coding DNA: TGTGCCAGCAGGGGGACGGGAGGATGGCACTTC.

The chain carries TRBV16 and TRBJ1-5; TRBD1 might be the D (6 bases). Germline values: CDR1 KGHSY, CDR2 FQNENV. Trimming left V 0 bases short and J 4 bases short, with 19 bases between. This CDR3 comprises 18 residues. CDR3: CASSQSGTGSGSNQPQHF. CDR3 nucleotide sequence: TGTGCCAGCAGCCAATCAGGTACAGGGTCGGGATCTAATCAGCCCCAGCATTTT. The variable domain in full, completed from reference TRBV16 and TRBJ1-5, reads GEEVAQTPKHLVRGEGQKAKLYCAPIKGHSYVFWYQQVLKNEFKFLISFQNENVFDETGMPKERFSAKCLPNSPCSLEIQATKLEDSAVYFCASSQSGTGSGSNQPQHFGDGTRLSIL.

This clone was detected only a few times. The CDR3 bases are TGCGCCAGCACCACTAGCGGGGGGGTTGATACGCAGTATTTT. Protein product: CASTTSGGVDTQYF. The gene calls are TRBV5-1 and TRBJ2-3; 13 bases are a match to TRBD2. The CDR3 spans 14 residues. The V segment lost 6 bases and the J segment 6 bases; nucleotides outside the gene matches: 4. Germline V gene sequence: CDR1 SGHRS, CDR2 YFSETQ.

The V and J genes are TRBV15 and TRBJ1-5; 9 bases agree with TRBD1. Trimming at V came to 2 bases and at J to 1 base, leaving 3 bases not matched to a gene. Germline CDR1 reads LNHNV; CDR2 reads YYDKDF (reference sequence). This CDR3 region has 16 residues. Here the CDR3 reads CATSRRQGESNQPQHF. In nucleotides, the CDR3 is TGTGCCACCAGCAGAAGACAGGGGGAAAGCAATCAGCCCCAGCATTTT.

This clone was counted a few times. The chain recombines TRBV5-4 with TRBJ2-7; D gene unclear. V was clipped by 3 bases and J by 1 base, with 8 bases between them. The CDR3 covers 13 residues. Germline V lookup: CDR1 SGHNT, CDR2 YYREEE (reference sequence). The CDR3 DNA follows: TGTGCCAGCAGCTGGAGAGCGTCCTACGAGCAGTACTTC. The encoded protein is CASSWRASYEQYF.

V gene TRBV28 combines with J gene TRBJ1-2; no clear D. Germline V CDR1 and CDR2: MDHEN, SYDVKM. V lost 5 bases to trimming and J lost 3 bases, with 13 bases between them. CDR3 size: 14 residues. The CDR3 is CASSTYSSDYGYTF. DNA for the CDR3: TGTGCCAGCAGTACCTACTCCTCGGACTATGGCTACACCTTC.

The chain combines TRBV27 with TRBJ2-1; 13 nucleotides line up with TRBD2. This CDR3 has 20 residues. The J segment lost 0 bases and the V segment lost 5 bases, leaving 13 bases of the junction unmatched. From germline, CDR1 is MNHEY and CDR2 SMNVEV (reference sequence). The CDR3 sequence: CASSVTSGGLFQGSYNEQFF. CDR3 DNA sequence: TGTGCCAGCAGTGTGACTAGCGGGGGGCTCTTTCAAGGCTCCTACAATGAGCAGTTCTTC.

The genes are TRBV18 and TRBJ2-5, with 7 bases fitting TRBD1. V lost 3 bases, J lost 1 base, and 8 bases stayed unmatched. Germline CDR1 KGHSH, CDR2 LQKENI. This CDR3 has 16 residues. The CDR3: CASSPRQGKSQETQYF. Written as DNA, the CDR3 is TGTGCCAGCTCACCCAGACAGGGCAAGTCCCAAGAGACCCAGTACTTC.

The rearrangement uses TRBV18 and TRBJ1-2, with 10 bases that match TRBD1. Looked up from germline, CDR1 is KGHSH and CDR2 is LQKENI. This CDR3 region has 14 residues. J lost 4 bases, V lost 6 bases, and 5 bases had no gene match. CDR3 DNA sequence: TGTGCCAGCTCCCTGGGACAGGGGTCCTATGGCTACACCTTC. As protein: CASSLGQGSYGYTF.

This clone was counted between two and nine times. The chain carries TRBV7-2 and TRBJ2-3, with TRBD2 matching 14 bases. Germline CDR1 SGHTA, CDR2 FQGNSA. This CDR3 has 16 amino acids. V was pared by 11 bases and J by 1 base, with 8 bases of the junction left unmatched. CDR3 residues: CASGTSGSLGTDTQYF. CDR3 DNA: TGTGCCTCCGGGACTAGCGGGAGTTTGGGCACAGATACGCAGTATTTT.

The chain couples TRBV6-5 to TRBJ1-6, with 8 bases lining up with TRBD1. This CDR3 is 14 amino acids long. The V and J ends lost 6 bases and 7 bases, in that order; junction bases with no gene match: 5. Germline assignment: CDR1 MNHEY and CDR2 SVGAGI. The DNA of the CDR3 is TGTGCCAGCAGCCTGACAGGGGACAATTCACCCCTCCACTTT. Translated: CASSLTGDNSPLHF.

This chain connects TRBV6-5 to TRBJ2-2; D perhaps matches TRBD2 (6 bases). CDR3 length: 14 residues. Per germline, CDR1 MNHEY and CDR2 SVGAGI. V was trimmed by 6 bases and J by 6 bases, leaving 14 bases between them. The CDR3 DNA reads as TGTGCCAGCAGCACGGGAGATATATCCGGGGAGCTGTTTTTT. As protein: CASSTGDISGELFF.

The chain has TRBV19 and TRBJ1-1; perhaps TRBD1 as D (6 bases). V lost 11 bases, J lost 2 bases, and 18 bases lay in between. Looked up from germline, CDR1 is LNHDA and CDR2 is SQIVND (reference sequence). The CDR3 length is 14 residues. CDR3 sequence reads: CAYNFWGQNTEAFF. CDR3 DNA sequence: TGTGCCTACAACTTCTGGGGGCAAAACACTGAAGCTTTCTTT.

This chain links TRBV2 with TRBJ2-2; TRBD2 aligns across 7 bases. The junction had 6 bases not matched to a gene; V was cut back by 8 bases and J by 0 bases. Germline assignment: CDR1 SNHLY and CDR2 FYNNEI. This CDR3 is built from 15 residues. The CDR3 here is CASEASGTNTGELFF. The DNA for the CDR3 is TGTGCCAGCGAGGCTAGCGGAACGAACACCGGGGAGCTGTTTTTT.

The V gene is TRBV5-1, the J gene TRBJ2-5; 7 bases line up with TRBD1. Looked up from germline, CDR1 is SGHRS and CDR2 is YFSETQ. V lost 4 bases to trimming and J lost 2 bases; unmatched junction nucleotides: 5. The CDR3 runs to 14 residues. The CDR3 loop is CASSAGTVQETQYF. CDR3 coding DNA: TGCGCCAGCAGCGCTGGGACAGTACAAGAGACCCAGTACTTC.

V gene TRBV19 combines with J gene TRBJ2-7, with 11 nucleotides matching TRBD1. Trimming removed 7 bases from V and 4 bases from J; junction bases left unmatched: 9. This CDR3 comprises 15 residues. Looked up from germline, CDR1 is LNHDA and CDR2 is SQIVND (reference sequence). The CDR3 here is CASTPGGTGGYEQYF. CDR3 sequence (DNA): TGTGCCAGTACCCCAGGCGGGACAGGGGGTTACGAGCAGTACTTC.

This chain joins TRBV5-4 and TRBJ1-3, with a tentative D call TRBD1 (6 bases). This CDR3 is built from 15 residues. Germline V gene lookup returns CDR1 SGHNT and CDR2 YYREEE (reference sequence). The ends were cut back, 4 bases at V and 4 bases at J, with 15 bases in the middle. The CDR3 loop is CASSLEVGGGNTIYF. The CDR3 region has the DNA TGTGCCAGCAGCCTCGAGGTAGGGGGAGGAAACACCATATATTTT.